These 29 T cell receptor beta chains came from one sample sequenced in a study of preoperative IRX-2 immunotherapy in early breast cancer. Described treatment: preoperative locoregional IRX-2 cytokine immunotherapy. Here immunoSEQ multiplex PCR was the method, and the copy in TCRdb shows in-frame clones only, minus some. Of around 10,000 clones detected, roughly 80% appear once; the ten largest clones hold around 5.9%. Sequences were derived from lymph node tissue, sampled before IRX-2 immunotherapy. The receptors stem from a human donor with breast cancer.

The chain recombines TRBV19 with TRBJ2-1, with D perhaps matching TRBD1 (6 bases). V was clipped by 0 bases and J by 10 bases, with 10 bases between them. The CDR3 loop spans 13 amino acids. The germline V gene encodes CDR1 LNHDA and CDR2 SQIVND (reference sequence). This CDR3 reads CASSIDPGTEQFF. CDR3 DNA: TGTGCCAGTAGTATAGATCCGGGGACAGAGCAGTTCTTC.

As concerns this clone: A junction boundary mismatches the germline segment, possibly from a read error. The CDR3 nucleotides read TGTGCCAGCACCGACGGGTCTAGCGGGCTTATGGTCTTC. Residues: CASTDGSSGLMVF. V gene TRBV28 combines with J gene TRBJ2-4; the match to TRBD2 covers 8 bases. CDR3 length: 13 residues. The germline V gene has CDR1 MDHEN and CDR2 SYDVKM. The whole variable domain, filled in from reference TRBV28 and TRBJ2-4, reads DVKVTQSSRYLVKRTGEKVFLECVQDMDHENMFWYRQDPGLGLRLIYFSYDVKMKEKGDIPEGYSVSREKKERFSLILESASTNQTSMYLCASTDGSSGLMVFGAGTRLSVL.

The gene calls are TRBV5-1 and TRBJ1-2; no definite D call. Germline CDR1 is SGHRS and CDR2 is YFSETQ. This CDR3 region has 14 residues. Trimming took 4 bases from V and 0 from J, leaving 10 bases between them. The CDR3 region is CASSNLPPNYGYTF. The DNA for the CDR3 is TGCGCCAGCAGCAATTTACCCCCTAACTATGGCTACACCTTC.

The gene calls are TRBV11-3 and TRBJ2-4; 7 nucleotides align to TRBD2. With V trimmed by 5 bases and J by 1 base, 8 bases remained unmatched. CDR1 is SGHNT, CDR2 YENEEA, per germline. The CDR3 runs to 16 residues. CDR3 DNA: TGTGCCAGCAGCCGCCTGGGGGAGGGGGCCAAAAACATTCAGTACTTC. Translated: CASSRLGEGAKNIQYF.

The CDR3 protein is CAWSVRAASYNEQFF. The CDR3 coding sequence is TGTGCCTGGAGTGTACGAGCGGCCTCCTACAATGAGCAGTTCTTC. The genes are TRBV30 and TRBJ2-1; possible D gene TRBD2, 5 bases. Between the trimmed V and J ends, which lost 0 bases and 0 bases, there was a span of 9 bases. The CDR3 covers 15 residues. The germline V gene encodes CDR1 GTSNPN and CDR2 SVGIG (reference sequence). Based on the CDR3 plus reference TRBV30 and TRBJ2-1, the full variable domain is SQTIHQWPATLVQPVGSPLSLECTVEGTSNPNLYWYRQAAGRGLQLLFYSVGIGQISSEVPQNLSASRPQDRQFILSSKKLLLSDSGFYLCAWSVRAASYNEQFFGPGTRLTVL.

This chain joins TRBV5-1 and TRBJ2-2, with 7 bases lining up with TRBD1. In germline, CDR1 is SGHRS, CDR2 YFSETQ. This CDR3 is built from 17 residues. The trim removed 0 bases at V and 1 base at J, leaving 6 bases unmatched. CDR3 sequence reads: CASSLELRQGNTGELFF. The CDR3 DNA sequence: TGCGCCAGCAGCTTGGAACTTCGACAGGGGAACACCGGGGAGCTGTTTTTT.

The chain joins TRBV5-1 to TRBJ2-2; 9 bases are shared with TRBD2. Germline CDR1 is SGHRS and CDR2 is YFSETQ. This CDR3 is 15 amino acids long. Germline trimming cut 0 bases from V and 8 bases from J; bases unmatched to any gene: 5. The CDR3 DNA follows: TGCGCCAGCAGCTTGGAGGGTAGCGGGAGAGGGGAGCTGTTTTTT. It translates to CASSLEGSGRGELFF.

The CDR3 nucleotides are TGTGCCAGCAGTCCACTATCTAGCGGGAGTGGGTCCTACAATGAGCAGTTCTTC. Translated, it gives CASSPLSSGSGSYNEQFF. This chain uses TRBV28 with TRBJ2-1; 10 bases fit TRBD2. With V trimmed by 5 bases and J by 1 base, 11 bases remained unmatched. Germline lookup yields CDR1 MDHEN and CDR2 SYDVKM. This CDR3 spans 18 amino acids.

The chain recombines TRBV28 with TRBJ2-3; tentatively, D is TRBD2 (5 bases). The germline CDR1 and CDR2 sequences are MDHEN and SYDVKM. V shed 1 base and J shed 4 bases, with 15 bases lying between them. CDR3 length: 16 amino acids. The CDR3 DNA follows: TGTGCCAGCAGTTTATACCCCTCCTCGAGGGCAGATACGCAGTATTTT. The encoded protein is CASSLYPSSRADTQYF.

The rearrangement links TRBV7-6 to TRBJ2-3; perhaps TRBD1 as D (6 bases). V lost 1 base to trimming and J lost 3 bases, with 11 bases between them. This CDR3 is 15 amino acids long. CDR1 and CDR2 (germline): SGHVS, FNYEAQ. This chain's CDR3 is CASSLVGGATDTQYF. The CDR3 DNA follows: TGTGCCAGCAGCTTAGTAGGGGGAGCGACAGATACGCAGTATTTT.

The chain recombines TRBV14 with TRBJ2-1; D is unresolved. The CDR3 is 16 residues long. CDR1 is SGHDN and CDR2 is FVKESK in the germline V gene. The V end lost 0 bases, the J end lost 1 base, and 10 bases lay between the germline ends. The CDR3 nucleotides read TGTGCCAGCAGCCAAGATCCCGACGATTCCTACAATGAGCAGTTCTTC. Its protein is CASSQDPDDSYNEQFF.

This clone was counted between two and nine times. The rearrangement links TRBV18 to TRBJ1-2; a possible D gene is TRBD1 (5 bases). There are 14 residues in the CDR3. Germline CDR1 reads KGHSH; CDR2 reads LQKENI. The V end was cut by 0 bases, the J end by 1 base, with 6 bases between. CDR3 region: CASSPPQGNYGYTF. CDR3 in DNA: TGTGCCAGCTCACCACCGCAGGGTAACTATGGCTACACCTTC.

This chain connects TRBV6-4 to TRBJ2-5, with D uncertain. Trimming removed 1 base from V and 3 bases from J, with 6 bases in between. CDR3 length equals 13 residues. Germline loops: CDR1 MRHNA, CDR2 SNTAGT. CDR3 sequence: CASSDYYEETQYF. The CDR3 bases are TGTGCCAGCAGTGACTATTATGAAGAGACCCAGTACTTC.

The V and J genes are TRBV6-8 and TRBJ2-7; weak D call: TRBD2 (6 bases). Trimming pared 8 bases from V and 9 bases from J, leaving 23 bases between. Per the germline V gene, CDR1 is MNHGY and CDR2 is SAAAGT. CDR3 length equals 14 residues. This chain's CDR3 is CASSPEGTPRGQYF. CDR3 nucleotide sequence: TGTGCCAGCTCCCCGGAGGGGACGCCCCGGGGGCAGTACTTC.

The J gene is TRBJ1-2, the V gene TRBV29-1; 8 bases agree with TRBD1. There are 12 residues in the CDR3. CDR1 is SQVTM, CDR2 ANQGSEA, per germline. With V trimmed by 4 bases and J by 4 bases, 2 bases remained unmatched. CDR3 in DNA: TGCAGCGTTGGGACAGGGCCCTATGGCTACACCTTC. Amino acids: CSVGTGPYGYTF. The full variable domain, in which reference TRBV29-1 and TRBJ1-2 provide the parts outside the CDR3, is SAVISQKPSRDICQRGTSLTIQCQVDSQVTMMFWYRQQPGQSLTLIATANQGSEATYESGFVIDKFPISRPNLTFSTLTVSNMSPEDSSIYLCSVGTGPYGYTFGSGTRLTVV.

The rearrangement joins TRBV28 to TRBJ2-3, with 11 bases matching TRBD2. The germline V gene has CDR1 MDHEN and CDR2 SYDVKM. J gave up 5 bases and V 6 bases, and 16 bases lay outside the gene matches. The CDR3 is 18 residues long. The CDR3 region has the DNA TGTGCCAGCAGATTGGGGGGTTTGCTAGCGGGAGGTCAAGATACGCAGTATTTT. It specifies CASRLGGLLAGGQDTQYF. The full variable domain, completed using reference TRBV28 and TRBJ2-3, is DVKVTQSSRYLVKRTGEKVFLECVQDMDHENMFWYRQDPGLGLRLIYFSYDVKMKEKGDIPEGYSVSREKKERFSLILESASTNQTSMYLCASRLGGLLAGGQDTQYFGPGTRLTVL.

In regard to this clone: The junction differs from germline at one of its ends, possibly a read error. This chain joins TRBV10-2 and TRBJ1-5; D ambiguous. This CDR3 spans 14 amino acids. The germline V gene encodes CDR1 WSHSY and CDR2 SAAADI. The CDR3 is CATSEEVLNQPQHF. The DNA of the CDR3 is TGCGCCACCAGTGAAGAGGTCTTGAATCAGCCCCAGCATTTT.

This sequence joins TRBV23-1 and TRBJ1-4; D remains ambiguous. TRBV23-1 has ORF status, its function being uncertain. CDR3 size: 15 residues. Trimming took off 6 bases at V and 4 bases at J, with 15 bases between the two ends. CDR3 in amino acids: CASSQATAGNEKLFF. In nucleotides, the CDR3 is TGCGCCAGCAGCCAAGCAACAGCCGGTAATGAAAAACTGTTTTTT.

This chain uses TRBV6-8 with TRBJ1-5, with D unclear. CDR1 is MNHGY and CDR2 is SAAAGT in the germline V gene. V was shortened by 7 bases and J by 0 bases, with 10 bases between the two germline ends. The CDR3 consists of 14 residues. CDR3 coding DNA: TGTGCCAGCATCCCAGAATATAGCAATCAGCCCCAGCATTTT. This encodes CASIPEYSNQPQHF.

The chain combines TRBV19 with TRBJ1-1, with a weak D call TRBD1 (6 bases). With 3 bases removed from V and 4 bases from J, the gap between germline ends came to 12 bases. In germline, CDR1 is LNHDA, CDR2 SQIVND (reference sequence). This CDR3 has 14 residues. CDR3 residues: CASSMSGVRTEAFF. CDR3 nucleotide sequence: TGTGCCAGTAGTATGTCAGGGGTTCGCACTGAAGCTTTCTTT. The full variable domain, completed using reference TRBV19 and TRBJ1-1, is DGGITQSPKYLFRKEGQNVTLSCEQNLNHDAMYWYRQDPGQGLRLIYYSQIVNDFQKGDIAEGYSVSREKKESFPLTVTSAQKNPTAFYLCASSMSGVRTEAFFGQGTRLTVV.

In this sample, this clone turned up a few times. The chain uses TRBV6-8 and TRBJ2-2, with TRBD2 matching over 12 bases. The CDR3 length is 17 residues. Per germline, CDR1 MNHGY and CDR2 SAAAGT. J gave up 6 bases and V 5 bases, and 10 bases lay outside the gene matches. The CDR3 nucleotides are TGTGCCAGCAGTGCACTAGCGGGAGGCGGTCTCCCCGGGGAGCTGTTTTTT. Translating gives CASSALAGGGLPGELFF.

This chain links TRBV6-8 with TRBJ2-3; D is unclear. CDR1 is MNHGY, CDR2 SAAAGT, per germline. V shed 0 bases and J shed 8 bases, with 12 bases lying between them. The CDR3 runs to 14 residues. The CDR3, as DNA: TGTGCCAGCAGTTACTCGGGCCCCTTTGGTACGCAGTATTTT. Its translation is CASSYSGPFGTQYF.

This chain connects TRBV11-3 to TRBJ1-1, with 9 bases fitting TRBD1. CDR3 size: 15 residues. The junction had 10 bases not matched to a gene; V was cut back by 7 bases and J by 4 bases. CDR1 SGHNT and CDR2 YENEEA come from the germline V gene. The CDR3 protein is CASTRPGQGGTEAFF. CDR3 sequence (DNA): TGTGCCAGCACGCGACCGGGACAGGGCGGCACTGAAGCTTTCTTT.

The chain recombines TRBV5-1 with TRBJ2-5; D gene ambiguous. The germline CDR1 and CDR2 sequences are SGHRS and YFSETQ. Trimming removed 2 bases from V and 5 bases from J, with 13 bases in between. The CDR3 covers 14 residues. The CDR3 DNA sequence: TGCGCCAGCAGCTTTAAGATGGGTCTGGAGACCCAGTACTTC. Encoded protein: CASSFKMGLETQYF. The variable domain in full, with the rest retrieved from reference TRBV5-1 and TRBJ2-5, is KAGVTQTPRYLIKTRGQQVTLSCSPISGHRSVSWYQQTPGQGLQFLFEYFSETQRNKGNFPGRFSGRQFSNSRSEMNVSTLELGDSALYLCASSFKMGLETQYFGPGTRLLVL.

This clone was counted only a few times. This rearrangement joins TRBV11-3 to TRBJ1-1; TRBD1 might be the D (5 bases). With 1 base removed from V and 3 bases from J, the gap between germline ends came to 15 bases. Looked up from germline, CDR1 is SGHNT and CDR2 is YENEEA. The CDR3 extends over 16 amino acids. CDR3 residues: CASSLGGGARDTEAFF. CDR3 DNA: TGTGCCAGCAGCTTAGGGGGGGGAGCACGGGACACTGAAGCTTTCTTT. Variable domain in full (rest from reference TRBV11-3 and TRBJ1-1): EAGVVQSPRYKIIEKKQPVAFWCNPISGHNTLYWYLQNLGQGPELLIRYENEEAVDDSQLPKDRFSAERLKGVDSTLKIQPAELGDSAVYLCASSLGGGARDTEAFFGQGTRLTVV.

This clone has only a few counts. This chain links TRBV6-8 with TRBJ1-2; TRBD1 matches 7 bases. Looked up from germline, CDR1 is MNHGY and CDR2 is SAAAGT. The V and J ends lost 5 bases and 4 bases, in that order; junction bases with no gene match: 13. CDR3 size: 16 residues. The CDR3, as DNA: TGTGCCAGCAGTGACCCCGGGACAGCGAGGGGCTATGGCTACACCTTC. Encoded protein: CASSDPGTARGYGYTF.

V gene TRBV7-4 combines with J gene TRBJ1-4; TRBD1 matches 8 bases. V gave up 4 bases and J gave up 7 bases; unmatched junction bases: 5. CDR3 size: 14 residues. Per germline, CDR1 SGHVT and CDR2 SQSDAQ. Written as DNA, the CDR3 is TGTGCCAGCAGCTCTACAGGGGGAAGTGAAAAACTGTTTTTT. It is translated as CASSSTGGSEKLFF.

The rearrangement uses TRBV28 and TRBJ1-1; D unclear. The germline V and J ends were trimmed by 4 bases and 0 bases, with 15 bases remaining between them. Germline V gene sequence: CDR1 MDHEN, CDR2 SYDVKM. The CDR3 has 16 residues. The CDR3 coding sequence is TGTGCCAGCAGTTCCGGTATTGCAGGTGTGAACACTGAAGCTTTCTTT. Translated, it gives CASSSGIAGVNTEAFF.

This rearrangement joins TRBV19 to TRBJ2-5; D is perhaps TRBD1 (5 bases). The CDR3 covers 13 residues. Germline loops: CDR1 LNHDA, CDR2 SQIVND (reference sequence). The V and J ends lost 11 bases and 5 bases respectively, with 18 bases between them. The CDR3 DNA is TGTGCCGCGGCAAGTAGGGGTTGGGAGACCCAGTACTTC. Protein sequence: CAAASRGWETQYF.